This T cell receptor (beta chain) appears in the sequencing data of a study of shared clonotypes between healthy human individuals. Original analysis: From ImmunoSEQ came sequences covering only the junction and carrying no quality scores, so filtering differed. Clones were read by immunoSEQ multiplex PCR, and TCRdb kept only the in-frame ones, dropping some. V and J calls plus clone size are reproduced from that table; the DNA served to infer D and trimming. The data contain about 320,000 clones, about nine tenths of them singletons. Germline CDR1 MNHNS, CDR2 SASEGT. V was clipped by 1 base and J by 4 bases, with 11 bases between them. This CDR3 contains 16 residues.

The sequence derives from a man in his late teens or twenties in good health. The specimen was memory CD8+ T cells sorted from blood. Described subset: CD45RO+ cells pooled with CCR7-negative TemRA cells. This chain joins TRBV6-1 and TRBJ2-6; no firm D call. The CDR3 reads CASSEVVGSGANVLTF. In DNA, the CDR3 is TGTGCCAGCAGTGAAGTTGTAGGATCAGGGGCCAACGTCCTGACTTTC.